The 27 T cell receptor beta chains in this list originate from one sample, sequenced in a study of monozygotic twins with inflammatory bowel disease. TCRdb re-analyzed the 5' RACE reads; it lists each CDR3 protein once, without DNA. Its listing shows around 370,000 distinct CDR3 sequences. The sequenced sample was blood. Receptor source: a human donor with ulcerative colitis or Crohn's disease, or a healthy co-twin of an affected twin (not recorded which).

The genes are TRBV2 and TRBJ1-5. This CDR3 region has 13 residues. Germline CDR1 is SNHLY and CDR2 is FYNNEI. This CDR3 reads CASHTYSNQPQHF. The whole variable domain, filled in from reference TRBV2 and TRBJ1-5, reads EPEVTQTPSHQVTQMGQEVILRCVPISNHLYFYWYRQILGQKVEFLVSFYNNEISEKSEIFDDQFSVERPDGSNFTLKIRSTKLEDSAMYFCASHTYSNQPQHFGDGTRLSIL.

The rearrangement links TRBV7-3 to TRBJ2-5; TCRdb reports TRBD2, a call that lacks DNA to check it against. This CDR3 has 14 amino acids. Germline loops: CDR1 SGHTA, CDR2 FQGTGA. CDR3 sequence: CASSLTGPKETQYF.

CDR3 region: CASSPSSAGYNNEQFF. This chain uses TRBV3-1 with TRBJ2-1; TCRdb names TRBD1, which stays unverified in the absence of DNA. The CDR3 has 16 amino acids. Germline assignment: CDR1 LGHDT and CDR2 YNNKEL (reference sequence).

This sequence joins TRBV5-1 and TRBJ2-7; TCRdb's D call, TRBD1, is unchecked because there is no DNA. CDR1 is SGHRS and CDR2 is YFSETQ in the germline V gene. The CDR3 runs 14 residues. The CDR3 region is CASSFETGRYEQYF.

The gene calls are TRBV21-1 and TRBJ1-1; the D call from TCRdb, TRBD1, cannot be confirmed without DNA. TRBV21-1 is given as a pseudogene. The CDR3 is 14 residues long. This CDR3 reads CASSNQDRESEAFF.

The genes are TRBV2 and TRBJ2-5. Germline V CDR1 and CDR2: SNHLY, FYNNEI. This CDR3 contains 12 residues. The CDR3 here is CASSEAGETQYF.

The chain employs TRBV21-1 and TRBJ2-7; the D call from TCRdb, TRBD1, cannot be confirmed without DNA. TRBV21-1 counts as a pseudogene. The CDR3 has 18 residues. The CDR3 protein is CASSKAPPGQGGSYEQYF.

The chain employs TRBV7-3 and TRBJ2-2; TCRdb reports TRBD1, a call that lacks DNA to check it against. Germline CDR1 SGHTA, CDR2 FQGTGA. This CDR3 has 14 residues. Here the CDR3 reads CASSFTAGAGELFF.

The genes are TRBV11-2 and TRBJ2-7; TCRdb picks TRBD2, but there is no DNA to check that call. The CDR3 covers 16 residues. Germline V gene lookup returns CDR1 SGHAT and CDR2 FQNNGV. This CDR3 reads CASSFSPASASYEQYF.

CDR3 protein: CASSLYPSGQGGREQYF. The rearrangement joins TRBV5-1 to TRBJ2-7; TCRdb's D call of TRBD1 is untestable without DNA. The CDR3 has 17 residues. From germline, CDR1 is SGHRS and CDR2 YFSETQ.

The chain couples TRBV5-4 to TRBJ2-3. Germline-derived CDR1 and CDR2 are SGHNT and YYREEE (reference sequence). The CDR3 spans 16 residues. The CDR3 loop reads CASSLALGFRTDTQYF.

The chain is built from TRBV12-3 or TRBV12-4 and TRBJ2-5; the D call of TRBD1 rests on TCRdb alone, since no DNA is present to check it. The CDR3 is made up of 17 amino acids. CDR3 sequence reads: CASRPGQPTMGEGAQYF.

J is TRBJ2-1 and V is TRBV9; without DNA, the TCRdb call of TRBD2 cannot be checked. This CDR3 has 16 amino acids. The germline CDR1 and CDR2 sequences are SGDLS and YYNGEE. The CDR3 loop reads CASSSSGTLTYNEQFF.

This chain uses TRBV9 with TRBJ2-7; TCRdb gives TRBD2 as the D gene, but with no DNA this cannot be confirmed. Germline CDR1 is SGDLS and CDR2 is YYNGEE. The CDR3 covers 15 residues. This CDR3 reads CASSVSAGYSYEQYF.

The CDR3 protein is CASSFGDGTNEQFF. The chain uses TRBV7-6 and TRBJ2-1; as DNA is missing, the TRBD1 call by TCRdb cannot be tested. The germline gives CDR1 SGHVS, CDR2 FNYEAQ. This CDR3 spans 14 amino acids. The full variable domain, rest sourced from reference TRBV7-6 and TRBJ2-1, is GAGVSQSPRYKVTKRGQDVALRCDPISGHVSLYWYRQALGQGPEFLTYFNYEAQQDKSGLPNDRFSAERPEGSISTLTIQRTEQRDSAMYRCASSFGDGTNEQFFGPGTRLTVL.

The chain recombines TRBV12-3 or TRBV12-4 with TRBJ2-1; there is no DNA to check the TCRdb D call of TRBD2. The CDR3 loop spans 14 amino acids. CDR3 in amino acids: CASSFASGGVEQFF.

This chain uses TRBV5-5 with TRBJ2-2. This CDR3 has 12 amino acids. Germline V gene data show CDR1 as SGHKS and CDR2 as YYEKEE (reference sequence). This CDR3 reads CASSPQVGELFF. The full variable domain, its missing parts supplied by reference TRBV5-5 and TRBJ2-2, is DAGVTQSPTHLIKTRGQQVTLRCSPISGHKSVSWYQQVLGQGPQFIFQYYEKEERGRGNFPDRFSARQFPNYSSELNVNALLLGDSALYLCASSPQVGELFFGEGSRLTVL.

The rearrangement joins TRBV7-6 to TRBJ2-3. Germline values: CDR1 SGHVS, CDR2 FNYEAQ. The CDR3 length is 12 residues. The CDR3 here is CASSSDGDTQYF.

The chain employs TRBV29-1 and TRBJ2-5; TCRdb reports TRBD1, a call that lacks DNA to check it against. This CDR3 comprises 15 residues. Looked up from germline, CDR1 is SQVTM and CDR2 is ANQGSEA. The CDR3 sequence: CSVEPFRDGKGTQYF.

The chain couples TRBV10-3 to TRBJ1-6. CDR1 and CDR2 from the germline V gene are ENHRY and SYGVKD. This CDR3 is built from 13 residues. CDR3 loop: CAISDGLNSPLHF.

V and J are TRBV11-1 and TRBJ2-1; the D call from TCRdb, TRBD1, cannot be confirmed without DNA. The CDR3 extends over 12 amino acids. From germline, CDR1 is SGHAT and CDR2 FQDESV (reference sequence). CDR3 residues: CASSFRESEQFF.

J is TRBJ2-3 and V is TRBV9. The CDR3 sequence is 13 residues long. CDR1 and CDR2 (germline): SGDLS, YYNGEE. The CDR3 region is CASSIRGPDTQYF. Full variable domain (remainder filled in from reference TRBV9 and TRBJ2-3): DSGVTQTPKHLITATGQRVTLRCSPRSGDLSVYWYQQSLDQGLQFLIQYYNGEERAKGNILERFSAQQFPDLHSELNLSSLELGDSALYFCASSIRGPDTQYFGPGTRLTVL.

The chain is built from TRBV5-1 and TRBJ2-7; the D gene TCRdb calls, TRBD1, cannot be checked with no DNA. CDR1 SGHRS and CDR2 YFSETQ come from the germline V gene. This CDR3 has 15 amino acids. This chain's CDR3 is CASSSGQGVTNEQYF.

V is TRBV14 and J is TRBJ2-7. This CDR3 is 13 amino acids long. The germline CDR1 and CDR2 sequences are SGHDN and FVKESK. The CDR3: CASSQVRVYEQYF.

The V gene is TRBV6-2 or TRBV6-3, the J gene TRBJ2-7; TCRdb selects TRBD1, and the lack of DNA leaves this call unchecked. This CDR3 has 13 residues. Germline V CDR1 and CDR2: MNHEY, SVGEGT. This CDR3 reads CSSRSAQAYEQYF.

The chain joins TRBV7-3 to TRBJ1-6; TCRdb selects TRBD1, and the lack of DNA leaves this call unchecked. CDR3 length equals 15 residues. From germline, CDR1 is SGHTA and CDR2 FQGTGA. This CDR3 reads CASSLGRPGDSPLHF.

The gene calls are TRBV18 and TRBJ2-3. This CDR3 contains 13 residues. The germline V gene has CDR1 KGHSH and CDR2 LQKENI. This CDR3 reads CASSPPSTDTQYF.